This TCR beta chain was profiled in a study of post-analysis software for immune sequencing data. Study conclusions and caveats: F measure clustering grouped samples strongly by preparation batch. Controls showed lower frequencies than patients for 5 or 6 TRBV segments, and TRBV5-6, TRBV5-1 and TRBV20-1 were among these.

The CDR3 is made up of 16 amino acids. The ends were cut back, 1 base at V and 4 bases at J, with 13 bases in the middle. Germline CDR1 MGHRA, CDR2 YSYEKL. There are a few counts of this clonotype. Its antigen is not identified. cDNA libraries of TCR beta carried unique molecular identifiers. One entry per CDR3 protein results from TCRdb running MiXCR on the PCR reads. The sample lists roughly 800,000 distinct CDR3 sequences; just under 30% were seen once. What was sequenced was blood. This sequence originates from a girl aged 10 to 17 with multiple sclerosis. This rearrangement joins TRBV4-1 to TRBJ2-2; D not certain. CDR3 protein: CASSQVYSESTGELFF. CDR3 sequence (DNA): TGCGCCAGCAGCCAAGTGTACAGTGAGAGCACCGGGGAGCTGTTTTTT.